One and the same sample provided the 5 T cell receptor beta chains below, sequenced in a study of T-cell reconstitution after alpha-beta-depleted transplantation in children. The TCRbeta library incorporated unique molecular identifiers. MiXCR, run by TCRdb on the PCR reads, gives a single entry per CDR3 protein. The sample has 500,000 to 650,000 distinct CDR3 sequences, roughly 11% seen once; the top ten hold around 15%. The material sequenced was PBMCs, mostly from graft donor cells, taken 180 days after TCRalphabeta/CD19-depleted stem cell transplant. All receptors derive from a female patient aged 2 to 10 who had a stem cell transplant for aplastic anemia, so the T cells may come from the graft donor.

The table lists this clonotype with many counts. The genes are TRBV7-2 and TRBJ1-5; 11 bases agree with TRBD1. The CDR3 length is 16 residues. In germline, CDR1 is SGHTA, CDR2 FQGNSA. The V segment lost 2 bases and the J segment 6 bases; nucleotides outside the gene matches: 6. DNA of the CDR3: TGTGCCAGCAGCTTATTAGGACAGGGGGCAGGTCAGCCCCAGCATTTT. It codes for CASSLLGQGAGQPQHF.

This clonotype was detected only a few times. The chain recombines TRBV15 with TRBJ2-1; the D is unclear. Germline V gene data show CDR1 as LNHNV and CDR2 as YYDKDF (reference sequence). V lost 0 bases to trimming and J lost 2 bases, with 11 bases between them. This CDR3 has 16 residues. CDR3 nucleotides: TGTGCCACCAGCAGAGATGGCCAAGGCACCTACAATGAGCAGTTCTTC. Its protein is CATSRDGQGTYNEQFF.

This clonotype was recorded many times. The rearrangement links TRBV10-3 to TRBJ2-4; possible D gene TRBD1, 5 bases. In germline, CDR1 is ENHRY, CDR2 SYGVKD. Trimming left V 5 bases short and J 7 bases short, with 12 bases between. The CDR3 runs 13 residues. This CDR3 reads CAISPRVENIQYF. The CDR3 DNA reads TGTGCCATCAGTCCCAGGGTAGAGAACATTCAGTACTTC.

The chain couples TRBV29-1 to TRBJ2-7; tentatively, D is TRBD2 (6 bases). CDR1 and CDR2 from the germline V gene are SQVTM and ANQGSEA. The CDR3 length is 14 residues. The germline V and J ends were trimmed by 7 bases and 2 bases, with 18 bases remaining between them. CDR3 amino acids: CSDIPRGTAYEQYF. For the CDR3, the DNA is TGCAGCGATATCCCCCGGGGGACCGCCTACGAGCAGTACTTC.

This clonotype was observed a few times. The genes are TRBV9 and TRBJ2-5; TRBD2 agrees at 7 bases. CDR3 size: 16 residues. The V and J ends lost 7 bases and 1 base, in that order; junction bases with no gene match: 13. Per germline, CDR1 SGDLS and CDR2 YYNGEE. CDR3 loop: CASSRMASGPQETQYF. The CDR3 coding sequence is TGTGCCAGCTCCCGGATGGCTAGCGGTCCCCAAGAGACCCAGTACTTC.